This T cell receptor (beta chain) was sequenced during a study of cytomegalovirus exposure and HLA in healthy donors. Study-level findings and limits: A list of about 160 TCR beta chains associated with cytomegalovirus was given.

The PCR made use of 60 Vbeta and 13 Jbeta primers. Generated by immunoSEQ multiplex PCR, the TCRdb table keeps only in-frame clones and is missing some. The sample yields around 100,000 clones, around 80% seen once. CDR1 SGDLS and CDR2 YYNGEE come from the germline V gene. Trimming took 4 bases from V and 5 from J, leaving 20 bases between them. The CDR3 is made up of 16 amino acids. For this clone: Its antigen is unknown.

This sequence originates from a woman aged 35 to 49 in good health and CMV-seronegative. Sequencing was done on a sample of PBMCs. The gene calls are TRBV9 and TRBJ2-3, with a possible D match to TRBD2 (5 bases). The CDR3 DNA reads as TGTGCCAGCAGCCCTTCTTCTAGCACCTTGGTAGATACGCAGTATTTT. Protein sequence: CASSPSSSTLVDTQYF.